This T cell receptor (beta chain) stems from a study of T cells in Graves' hyperthyroidism and ophthalmopathy. J lost 6 bases, V lost 5 bases, and 14 bases had no gene match. CDR1 and CDR2 from the germline V gene are DFQATT and SNEGSKA (reference sequence). The CDR3 totals 15 residues. Note on this clonotype: Its antigen is unknown.

Researchers amplified the TCR beta CDR3 regions from RNA transcripts. With the HTBI primer set, the TCR CDR3 went through a first round of RT-PCR. Each CDR3 protein gets one entry after TCRdb re-called the multiplex PCR reads with MiXCR. The table lists 400,000 or so distinct CDR3 sequences, more than 12% of them singletons. Findings of the study overall: The majority of expanded thyroid clonotypes above 0.001 also appeared in blood. Prediction of ophthalmopathy progression came a median approximately 6 months pre-onset.

The rearrangement links TRBV20-1 to TRBJ1-1, with TRBD1 matching over 8 bases. This TCR was recovered from a woman in her 30s with Graves' ophthalmopathy. The specimen sequenced was blood. CDR3 sequence reads: CSADGQGTPRAEAFF. CDR3 sequence (DNA): TGCAGTGCTGACGGACAGGGAACGCCGCGGGCTGAAGCTTTCTTT.